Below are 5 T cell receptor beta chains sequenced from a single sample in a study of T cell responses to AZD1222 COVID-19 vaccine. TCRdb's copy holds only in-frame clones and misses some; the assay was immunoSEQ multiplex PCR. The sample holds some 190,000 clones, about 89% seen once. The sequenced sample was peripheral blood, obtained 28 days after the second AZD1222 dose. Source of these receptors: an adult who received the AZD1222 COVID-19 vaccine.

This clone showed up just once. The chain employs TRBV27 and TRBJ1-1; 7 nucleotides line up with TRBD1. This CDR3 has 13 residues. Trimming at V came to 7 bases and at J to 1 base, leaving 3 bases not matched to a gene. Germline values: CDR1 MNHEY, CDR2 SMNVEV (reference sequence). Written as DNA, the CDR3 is TGTGCCAGCAAGACAGGGAAGAACACTGAAGCTTTCTTT. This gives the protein CASKTGKNTEAFF.

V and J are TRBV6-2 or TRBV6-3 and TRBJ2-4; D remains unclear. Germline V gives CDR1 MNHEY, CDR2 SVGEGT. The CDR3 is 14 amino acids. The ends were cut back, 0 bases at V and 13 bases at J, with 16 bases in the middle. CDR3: CASSYSSRNAIQYF. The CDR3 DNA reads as TGTGCCAGCAGTTACTCTTCCAGAAATGCCATCCAGTACTTC.

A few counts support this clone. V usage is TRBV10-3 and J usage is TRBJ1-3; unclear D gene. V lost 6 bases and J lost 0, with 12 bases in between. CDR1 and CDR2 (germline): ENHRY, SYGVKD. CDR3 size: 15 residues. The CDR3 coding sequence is TGTGCCATCAGGGGCTTGGGAAACTCTGGAAACACCATATATTTT. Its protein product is CAIRGLGNSGNTIYF.

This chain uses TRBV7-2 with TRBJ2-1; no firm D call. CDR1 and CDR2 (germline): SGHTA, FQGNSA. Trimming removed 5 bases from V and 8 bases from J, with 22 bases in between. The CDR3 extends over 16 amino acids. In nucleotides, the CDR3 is TGTGCCAGCAGCCCATTTTTGGGTTCTAATTGGGATGAGCAGTTCTTC. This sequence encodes CASSPFLGSNWDEQFF.

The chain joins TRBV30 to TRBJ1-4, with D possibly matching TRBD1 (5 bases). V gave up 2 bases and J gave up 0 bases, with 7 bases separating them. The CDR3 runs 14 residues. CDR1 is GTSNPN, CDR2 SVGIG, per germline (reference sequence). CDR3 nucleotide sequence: TGTGCCTGGAGTAGGGACGCAACTAATGAAAAACTGTTTTTT. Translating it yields CAWSRDATNEKLFF.